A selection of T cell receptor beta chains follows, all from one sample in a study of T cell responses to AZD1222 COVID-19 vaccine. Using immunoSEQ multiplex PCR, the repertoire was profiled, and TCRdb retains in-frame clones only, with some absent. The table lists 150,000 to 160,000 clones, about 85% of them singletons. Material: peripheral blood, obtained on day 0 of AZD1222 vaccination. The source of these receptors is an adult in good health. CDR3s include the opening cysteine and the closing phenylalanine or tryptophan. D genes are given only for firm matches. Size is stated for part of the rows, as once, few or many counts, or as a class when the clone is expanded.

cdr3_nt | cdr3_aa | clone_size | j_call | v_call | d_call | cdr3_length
TGCGCCAGCAGCCAAGATAGGGGCCCGAGTCAGGAAAAACTGTTTTTT | CASSQDRGPSQEKLFF | NA | TRBJ1-4 | TRBV4-3 | NA | 16
TGTGCCAGCAGCTTACCATACGGGACAGGGGGAAACGAGCAGTACTTC | CASSLPYGTGGNEQYF | NA | TRBJ2-7 | TRBV5-6 | TRBD1 | 16
TGTGCCAGCTCACCCCCGGGACAGGCCTACAATGAGCAGTTCTTC | CASSPPGQAYNEQFF | NA | TRBJ2-1 | TRBV18 | TRBD1 | 15
TGTGCCAGCAGTCCGGGACAGGATTTCTATGGCTACACCTTC | CASSPGQDFYGYTF | NA | TRBJ1-2 | TRBV2 | TRBD1 | 14
TGCGCCAGCAGCAAACGACAGGGGGCTCCCGATGGCTACACCTTC | CASSKRQGAPDGYTF | NA | TRBJ1-2 | TRBV4-1 | TRBD1 | 15
TGTGCCAGCAGCCCCGTCCGGAGTTCTGAGCAGTTCTTC | CASSPVRSSEQFF | NA | TRBJ2-1 | TRBV6-2/TRBV6-3 | NA | 13
TGTGCCAGCAGTTTATCCGGGACAGGGGACGGCTACACCTTC | CASSLSGTGDGYTF | NA | TRBJ1-2 | TRBV27 | TRBD1 | 14
TGTGCCAGCAGCTTAGATCAAACAGATACGCAGTATTTT | CASSLDQTDTQYF | NA | TRBJ2-3 | TRBV11-2 | NA | 13
TGTGCCATCAGTGAGCTTCTGGGGCTTAGCTACGAGCAGTACTTC | CAISELLGLSYEQYF | NA | TRBJ2-7 | TRBV10-3 | NA | 15
TGTGCCAGCAGCCTGGGGCAGCAAGAGACCCAGTACTTC | CASSLGQQETQYF | once | TRBJ2-5 | TRBV7-3 | NA | 13
TGTGCCAGCAGCTCAATGGCAGCCTATGGCTACACCTTC | CASSSMAAYGYTF | NA | TRBJ1-2 | TRBV5-6 | NA | 13
TGTGCCAGCAGCTTGCGGGGGGTACAAGGAAACACCATATATTTT | CASSLRGVQGNTIYF | NA | TRBJ1-3 | TRBV5-5 | NA | 15
TGTGCCAGCAGTAAATCGGGCTCCTACGAGCAGTACTTC | CASSKSGSYEQYF | NA | TRBJ2-7 | TRBV6-5 | NA | 13
TGTGCCATCAGTGAGTCCCGACAGGGGGCCTACAATGAGCAGTTCTTC | CAISESRQGAYNEQFF | few | TRBJ2-1 | TRBV10-3 | TRBD1 | 16
TGTGCCAGCAGTGACCGGGAGAACACTGAAGCTTTCTTT | CASSDRENTEAFF | NA | TRBJ1-1 | TRBV6-1 | NA | 13
TGTGCCAGCAGCCGGACTAGCGGGGGGTACAATGAGCAGTTCTTC | CASSRTSGGYNEQFF | once | TRBJ2-1 | TRBV7-2 | TRBD2 | 15
TGTGCCAGCAGCTTAGGCTCTGGGGAGAATCAGCCCCAGCATTTT | CASSLGSGENQPQHF | once | TRBJ1-5 | TRBV7-7 | NA | 15
TGTGCCAGCACGGAGACCCAGGGGCCTGAGCAGTACTTC | CASTETQGPEQYF | NA | TRBJ2-7 | TRBV2 | NA | 13
TGTGCCAGTACGGACAGCGCCAACTATGGCTACACCTTC | CASTDSANYGYTF | NA | TRBJ1-2 | TRBV19 | NA | 13
TGTGCCAGCAGTTTGCGGAGCAATCAGCCCCAGCATTTT | CASSLRSNQPQHF | NA | TRBJ1-5 | TRBV27 | NA | 13
TGTGCCACCACTGCCGGGTCCTATGGCTACACCTTC | CATTAGSYGYTF | NA | TRBJ1-2 | TRBV7-2 | NA | 12
TGCGCCAGCAGTGTCGGAGGGGTAGGAAACGAGCAGTACTTC | CASSVGGVGNEQYF | NA | TRBJ2-7 | TRBV10-1 | NA | 14
TGTGCCAGTAGTCGGGCCAGCATCTATGGCTACACCTTC | CASSRASIYGYTF | few | TRBJ1-2 | TRBV19 | NA | 13
TGTGCCACCAGCAGATCGCTGACGGGGTCTGGGGCCAACGTCCTGACTTTC | CATSRSLTGSGANVLTF | NA | TRBJ2-6 | TRBV15 | NA | 17
TGTGCCAGCAGCCCGGGTGCGGGTAATGAAAAACTGTTTTTT | CASSPGAGNEKLFF | many | TRBJ1-4 | TRBV4-2 | NA | 14
TGTGCCAGCAGCCCCGACCGGGACGTAAGCCTCTATGGCTACACCTTC | CASSPDRDVSLYGYTF | NA | TRBJ1-2 | TRBV7-6 | NA | 16
TGTGCCAGCAGCGCAGGGCTGGTGGATAGGGAGACCCAGTACTTC | CASSAGLVDRETQYF | once | TRBJ2-5 | TRBV9 | NA | 15
TGTGCCATCAGTGGGACACCGGGGAATGAGCAGTTCTTC | CAISGTPGNEQFF | NA | TRBJ2-1 | TRBV10-3 | NA | 13
TGTGCCAGCAGTTTACCCCGACAGGGGAAGGAGACCCAGTACTTC | CASSLPRQGKETQYF | NA | TRBJ2-5 | TRBV28 | TRBD1 | 15
TGTGCCAGCAGCTTAGCAGAGGTGTCAGGAGAAAAACTGTTTTTT | CASSLAEVSGEKLFF | NA | TRBJ1-4 | TRBV11-2 | NA | 15
TGTGCCAGCAGTGAAACTAGACAGGGGCGGTATGGCTACACCTTC | CASSETRQGRYGYTF | NA | TRBJ1-2 | TRBV6-1 | TRBD1 | 15
TGTGCCAGCCGGGTCCTACCTGGGCCCCAGCATTTT | CASRVLPGPQHF | NA | TRBJ1-5 | TRBV28 | NA | 12
TGCGCCAGCAGCGGGGACAGTGCAACTAATGAAAAACTGTTTTTT | CASSGDSATNEKLFF | NA | TRBJ1-4 | TRBV5-1 | TRBD1 | 15
TGCGCCAGCAGCTTGGTTTTTGGGCTACTAAATAGCAATCAGCCCCAGCATTTT | CASSLVFGLLNSNQPQHF | NA | TRBJ1-5 | TRBV5-1 | NA | 18
TGTGCCAGCAGCCCCGGACCCTCCGGGGCCAACGTCCTGACTTTC | CASSPGPSGANVLTF | NA | TRBJ2-6 | TRBV7-8 | NA | 15
TGCAGCGTTTGGTCCTGGGACACTGAAGCTTTCTTT | CSVWSWDTEAFF | NA | TRBJ1-1 | TRBV29-1 | NA | 12
TGCGCCAGCAGCCCCGGGACAGGGGAGGTAGGAGCTTCACCCCTCCACTTT | CASSPGTGEVGASPLHF | NA | TRBJ1-6 | TRBV5-1 | TRBD1 | 17
TGTGCCAGCAGTTTAGCTCTAGCAACAGGTCATGAGCAGTTCTTC | CASSLALATGHEQFF | NA | TRBJ2-1 | TRBV27 | NA | 15
TGCGCCAGCAGCTTACAGGGGGCCAACACTGAAGCTTTCTTT | CASSLQGANTEAFF | NA | TRBJ1-1 | TRBV5-1 | TRBD1 | 14
TGTGCCAGCAGTGAAGGAGCGGGTGCAGACAATGAGCAGTTCTTC | CASSEGAGADNEQFF | NA | TRBJ2-1 | TRBV6-1 | NA | 15
TGTGCCAGCAGTTACTACACGAGAACAGGCCAAGAGACCCAGTACTTC | CASSYYTRTGQETQYF | NA | TRBJ2-5 | TRBV6-5 | NA | 16
TGCGCCAGCAGTCCGCAGGGGGAAACTGGGGCCAACGTCCTGACTTTC | CASSPQGETGANVLTF | once | TRBJ2-6 | TRBV5-1 | TRBD1 | 16
TGTGCCAGCAGCACCAGGGAATCACCCCTCCACTTT | CASSTRESPLHF | few | TRBJ1-6 | TRBV7-2 | NA | 12
TGTGCCAGCAGCGGACAGGGCTATAATTCACCCCTCCACTTT | CASSGQGYNSPLHF | NA | TRBJ1-6 | TRBV6-5 | TRBD1 | 14
TGCAGCGTACAGGGTGACTCCTACGAGCAGTACTTC | CSVQGDSYEQYF | NA | TRBJ2-7 | TRBV29-1 | NA | 12
TGCGCCAGCAGCCAAGACAGGGGGATCTCCTATTCACCCCTCCACTTT | CASSQDRGISYSPLHF | NA | TRBJ1-6 | TRBV4-3 | TRBD1 | 16
TGCGCCAGCAGCGCTGAGGGGCAGGGCCAAGAGACCCAGTACTTC | CASSAEGQGQETQYF | NA | TRBJ2-5 | TRBV5-1 | NA | 15
TGTGCCATCCGGGTAGGAGGGGGGGCAGATGAGCAGTTCTTC | CAIRVGGGADEQFF | NA | TRBJ2-1 | TRBV10-3 | NA | 14